This TCR beta chain was sequenced in a study of cytomegalovirus exposure and HLA in healthy donors. Points from the study as a whole: Based on reports, TCR beta sequences accurately predicted HLA-A and HLA-B alleles for most subjects.

Researchers ran the PCR with 60 Vbeta and 13 Jbeta primers. Clones were read by immunoSEQ multiplex PCR, and TCRdb kept only the in-frame ones, dropping some. Of about 99,000 clones listed, around 10% are singletons. This clone showed up just a few times. Its antigen is undetermined. Every donor was a healthy person donating bone marrow. Sequencing was carried out using PBMCs. The sequence came from a man aged 35 to 55 in good health and CMV-seropositive.

CDR3 protein: CASTPLTSGSTDTQYF. The CDR3 nucleotides read TGTGCCAGCACCCCCCTGACTAGCGGGAGTACAGATACGCAGTATTTT. The chain joins TRBV2 to TRBJ2-3; 12 bases map to TRBD2. After removal of 7 bases from V and 3 bases from J, the junction contained 8 bases not matched to a gene. Germline-derived CDR1 and CDR2 are SNHLY and FYNNEI. The CDR3 is made up of 16 amino acids.